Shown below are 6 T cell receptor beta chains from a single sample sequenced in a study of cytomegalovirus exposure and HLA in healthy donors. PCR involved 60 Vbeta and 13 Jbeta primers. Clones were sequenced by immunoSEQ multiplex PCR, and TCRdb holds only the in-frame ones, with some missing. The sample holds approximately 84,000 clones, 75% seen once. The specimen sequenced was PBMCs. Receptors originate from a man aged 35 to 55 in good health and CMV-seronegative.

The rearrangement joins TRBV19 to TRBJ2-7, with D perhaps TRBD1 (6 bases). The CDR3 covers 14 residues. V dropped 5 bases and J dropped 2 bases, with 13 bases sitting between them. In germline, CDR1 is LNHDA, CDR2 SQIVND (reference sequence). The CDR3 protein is CASSGDRWTYEQYF. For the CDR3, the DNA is TGTGCCAGTAGTGGTGACAGGTGGACCTACGAGCAGTACTTC.

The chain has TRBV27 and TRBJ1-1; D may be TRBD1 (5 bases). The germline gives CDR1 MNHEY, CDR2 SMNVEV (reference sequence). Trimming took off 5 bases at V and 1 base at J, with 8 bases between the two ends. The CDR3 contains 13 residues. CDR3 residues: CASSLTENTEAFF. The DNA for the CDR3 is TGTGCCAGCAGTCTGACAGAGAACACTGAAGCTTTCTTT.

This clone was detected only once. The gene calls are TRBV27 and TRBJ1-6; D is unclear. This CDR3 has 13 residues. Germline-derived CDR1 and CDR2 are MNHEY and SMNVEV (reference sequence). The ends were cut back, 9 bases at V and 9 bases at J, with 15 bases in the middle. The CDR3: CARPGLFSSPLHF. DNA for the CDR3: TGTGCCAGACCAGGATTGTTCAGTTCACCCCTCCACTTT.

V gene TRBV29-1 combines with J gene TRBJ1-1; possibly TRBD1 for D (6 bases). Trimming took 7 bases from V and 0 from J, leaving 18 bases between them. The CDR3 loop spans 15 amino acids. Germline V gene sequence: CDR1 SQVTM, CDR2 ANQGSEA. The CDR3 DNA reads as TGCAGCGCTGGGGGCACCCGGAACTTGAACACTGAAGCTTTCTTT. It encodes CSAGGTRNLNTEAFF.

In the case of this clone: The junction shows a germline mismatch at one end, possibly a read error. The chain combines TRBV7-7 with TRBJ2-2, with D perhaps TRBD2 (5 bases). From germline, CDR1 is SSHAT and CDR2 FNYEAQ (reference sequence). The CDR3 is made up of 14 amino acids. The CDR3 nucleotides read TGTGCTAGCAGCCCCGGGATGAACACCGGGGAGCTGTTTTTT. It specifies CASSPGMNTGELFF.

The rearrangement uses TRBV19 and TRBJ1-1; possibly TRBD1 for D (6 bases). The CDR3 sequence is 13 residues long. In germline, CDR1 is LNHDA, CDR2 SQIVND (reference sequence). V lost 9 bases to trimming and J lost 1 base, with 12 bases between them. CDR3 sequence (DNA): TGTGCCAGCCAAGCGGGGGCGAACACTGAAGCTTTCTTT. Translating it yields CASQAGANTEAFF.